The rows below give T cell receptor beta chains drawn from one sample of a study of molecular identifiers for immune sequencing clone quantification. TCRdb ran MiXCR on the PCR reads and lists one entry per CDR3 protein. In the table there are about 510,000 distinct CDR3 sequences, about 25% of which are singletons. The sequenced sample consisted of naive CD8+ T cells from blood, with Jurkat cell RNA spiked in. The receptors come from a human donor in good health. Some libraries in this study had Jurkat cell RNA spiked in. The CDR3 runs from the conserved cysteine through the conserved F or W. Fields, in order: clone size, V gene, J gene, CDR3 protein. The size field is filled for only some rows; it gives once, few, many or a size class.

>few|TRBV4-1|TRBJ1-2
CASSQDGLGAYGYTF
>few|TRBV19|TRBJ2-1
CASSIGTAHGNEQFF
>few|TRBV7-9|TRBJ2-2
CASFGHRPGELFF
>few|TRBV25-1|TRBJ2-1
CASSEDRGLNPPFF
>many|TRBV27|TRBJ2-6
CASSLAGASGANVLTF
>.|TRBV27|TRBJ2-3
CASSSIWGGTDTQYF
>.|TRBV7-9|TRBJ2-5
CASSDSGGEGETRYF
>many|TRBV28|TRBJ2-3
CASSFPQVTDTQYF
>few|TRBV27|TRBJ2-7
CASASGTVYEQYF
>many|TRBV5-6|TRBJ1-1
CASSLDQKNTEAFF
>many|TRBV28|TRBJ1-2
CASNSPVAANYGYTF
>few|TRBV28|TRBJ1-3
CASSFGGVGNTIYF
>many|TRBV7-2|TRBJ2-1
CASSYSTGLAILSSYNEQFF
>many|TRBV5-1|TRBJ2-3
CASSLVEGAFADTQYF
>.|TRBV19|TRBJ2-4
CASSQMIAGWDIQYF
>many|TRBV7-2|TRBJ2-3
CASSRTSGLAGMDTQYF
>.|TRBV2|TRBJ2-3
CAGSESPPGPITDTQYF
>.|TRBV3-1|TRBJ2-3
CASSHQRGLRRPTDTQYF
>.|TRBV4-1|TRBJ1-6
CASSQSGQSYNSPLHF
>few|TRBV3-1|TRBJ1-4
CASSRDSWSGEKLFF
>few|TRBV30|TRBJ2-7
CAWSVPGLGGYGQYF
>.|TRBV12-3/TRBV12-4|TRBJ1-2
CASSLLGYGYTF
>many|TRBV28|TRBJ2-3
CASSLRSLAGRDYADTQYF
>few|TRBV14|TRBJ1-6
CASSQDLTEDRNSPLHF
>few|TRBV10-3|TRBJ2-7
CAISVDSYEQYF
>few|TRBV2|TRBJ2-7
CASRGQGLSEQYF
>few|TRBV27|TRBJ2-7
CASSLSIRDRAYEQYF
>few|TRBV5-4|TRBJ2-2
CASSTGLAGGNGELFF
>.|TRBV13|TRBJ2-2
CASSQADLAGPHTGELFF
>.|TRBV7-2|TRBJ2-1
CASSSPTYNEQFF
>.|TRBV7-6|TRBJ2-2
CASSVYTGTSGGNTGELFF
>.|TRBV29-1|TRBJ2-1
CSVEWGGGHSRSEQFF
>few|TRBV9|TRBJ1-6
CASRETGQGPFTYDSPLHF
>.|TRBV12-5|TRBJ1-2
CASGLGDTGFDGYTF
>.|TRBV7-3|TRBJ1-1
CASSPGWQGQGNEAFF
>.|TRBV27|TRBJ2-7
CASSARQGFGDEQYF
>.|TRBV11-2|TRBJ2-3
CASSWGWAPSTDTQYF
>many|TRBV4-1|TRBJ1-6
CASSQPQLRKNSPLHF
>many|TRBV9|TRBJ1-3
CASSGPGRSSGNTIYF
>.|TRBV5-6|TRBJ2-3
CASSRGTSGGHITDTQYF
>.|TRBV12-3/TRBV12-4|TRBJ2-1
CASSFYLAGGLNEQFF
>many|TRBV4-1|TRBJ2-7
CASSHPGTSYEQYF